This TCR beta chain was recorded in a study of radiotherapy plus CTLA-4 blockade in lung cancer. About the research overall: Objective responses were observed in about a sixth of patients, and disease control was achieved by around 31%.

Regarding the study as a whole: Tumor-origin TCR clones grew in blood after radiotherapy plus ipilimumab.

This clone occurred once. Its specificity is unknown. The protocol was immunoSEQ multiplex PCR, while the TCRdb copy is restricted to in-frame clones and leaves out a portion. The table has about 98,000 clones, roughly four fifths seen once. Focal radiation plus CTLA-4 blockade with ipilimumab was administered to patients who had chemo-refractory metastatic non-small-cell lung cancer. The V and J ends lost 1 base and 5 bases respectively, with 9 bases between them. From germline, CDR1 is LNHNV and CDR2 YYDKDF (reference sequence). This CDR3 is 13 amino acids long. Specimen: peripheral blood, collected from a patient treated with radiotherapy plus ipilimumab. This clonotype originated in a human donor with non-small cell lung cancer who had a partial response to radiotherapy plus ipilimumab. This chain links TRBV15 with TRBJ2-7; maybe TRBD2 (5 bases). CDR3 sequence: CATSRALAHEQYF. CDR3 sequence (DNA): TGTGCCACCAGCAGAGCGCTAGCCCACGAGCAGTACTTC.